The 16 T cell receptor beta chains below were found in one sample sequenced in a study of T cell responses to AZD1222 COVID-19 vaccine. The data were produced by immunoSEQ multiplex PCR, yet TCRdb's version contains in-frame clones alone and is incomplete. Among some 200,000 clones listed, 90% were seen once. The sequences come from peripheral blood, collected on day 0 of AZD1222 vaccination. The receptors shown here come from an adult in good health.

The chain combines TRBV4-1 with TRBJ2-7; TRBD2 aligns across 12 bases. The CDR3 totals 17 residues. CDR1 and CDR2 (germline): MGHRA, YSYEKL. Trimming cost V 3 bases and J 0 bases; bases outside gene matches: 6. CDR3 loop: CASSQRTSGTNSYEQYF. CDR3 nucleotide sequence: TGCGCCAGCAGCCAGAGGACTAGCGGGACCAACTCCTACGAGCAGTACTTC.

The chain carries TRBV28 and TRBJ1-5; 11 bases match TRBD1. Germline V gene data show CDR1 as MDHEN and CDR2 as SYDVKM. V lost 4 bases and J lost 0; bases outside the gene matches: 5. The CDR3 has 17 amino acids. The CDR3 coding sequence is TGTGCCAGCAGTTCCGGACAGGGGGCCCTTAGCAATCAGCCCCAGCATTTT. It specifies CASSSGQGALSNQPQHF.

The rearrangement joins TRBV11-2 to TRBJ2-3, with D possibly being TRBD1 or TRBD2 (5 bases each). The germline V and J ends were trimmed by 2 bases and 0 bases, with 15 bases remaining between them. Germline V CDR1 and CDR2: SGHAT, FQNNGV. CDR3 length equals 17 residues. DNA for the CDR3: TGTGCCAGCAGCTTACATGCAGGGACCCCTAGCACAGATACGCAGTATTTT. Residues: CASSLHAGTPSTDTQYF.

This chain connects TRBV5-5 to TRBJ1-2; D is possibly TRBD1 (6 bases). The germline gives CDR1 SGHKS, CDR2 YYEKEE (reference sequence). The CDR3 is 15 residues long. Trimming stripped 0 bases from V and 5 bases from J, with 14 bases between. CDR3 protein: CASSLGQEPGYGYTF. CDR3 nucleotide sequence: TGTGCCAGCAGCTTGGGACAGGAGCCTGGATATGGCTACACCTTC.

The rearrangement joins TRBV5-1 to TRBJ2-1, with 8 bases fitting TRBD2. Germline trimming cut 6 bases from V and 3 bases from J; bases unmatched to any gene: 5. Germline V gene lookup returns CDR1 SGHRS and CDR2 YFSETQ. The CDR3 extends over 14 amino acids. CDR3 in amino acids: CASTSSGGYNEQFF. The CDR3, as DNA: TGCGCCAGCACCTCAAGCGGGGGCTACAATGAGCAGTTCTTC.

The chain carries TRBV3-1 (or the pseudogene TRBV3-2) and TRBJ1-6, with 8 bases lining up with TRBD1. Per the germline V gene, CDR1 is LGHDT and CDR2 is YNNKEL (reference sequence). The trim removed 5 bases at V and 9 bases at J, leaving 12 bases unmatched. CDR3 length: 16 amino acids. The CDR3, as DNA: TGTGCCAGCAGCGTAGGGACAGGTCGCGGGGGTTCACCCCTCCACTTT. It is translated as CASSVGTGRGGSPLHF.

The chain joins TRBV25-1 to TRBJ1-4, with D possibly TRBD1 on 6 matching bases. The CDR3 is made up of 15 amino acids. Germline V gives CDR1 MGHDK, CDR2 SYGVNS. The germline V and J ends were trimmed by 3 bases and 8 bases, with 16 bases remaining between them. The CDR3, as DNA: TGTGCCAGCAGTGACTCCCGGGACATAGGGGAAAAACTGTTTTTT. Its protein is CASSDSRDIGEKLFF.

The J gene is TRBJ1-5, the V gene TRBV21-1. TRBV21-1 is shown as a pseudogene. This CDR3 is built from 12 residues. This CDR3 reads CASSTLGAPQHF. The CDR3 nucleotides are TGTGCCAGCAGCACCCTCGGGGCGCCCCAGCATTTT.

V and J are TRBV6-1 and TRBJ1-5; D gene unclear. The CDR3 is 15 amino acids. CDR1 is MNHNS and CDR2 is SASEGT in the germline V gene. V dropped 2 bases and J dropped 2 bases, with 10 bases sitting between them. This chain's CDR3 is CASSELGVRNQPQHF. CDR3 bases: TGTGCCAGCAGTGAACTCGGGGTTCGCAATCAGCCCCAGCATTTT.

The chain employs TRBV6-4 and TRBJ1-2; D is unclear. The length of the CDR3 is 13 residues. Trimming left V 2 bases short and J 6 bases short, with 10 bases between. Germline lookup yields CDR1 MRHNA and CDR2 SNTAGT. CDR3 in DNA: TGTGCCAGCAGTGACAGGATGGGAGATGGCTACACCTTC. Encoded protein: CASSDRMGDGYTF.

This chain links TRBV2 with TRBJ2-1; 8 bases align to TRBD2. This CDR3 is built from 16 residues. Looked up from germline, CDR1 is SNHLY and CDR2 is FYNNEI. The V segment lost 6 bases and the J segment 2 bases; nucleotides outside the gene matches: 9. The DNA for the CDR3 is TGTGCCAGCAGGACTCGGGGGGGAGGGCCCTACAATGAGCAGTTCTTC. It encodes CASRTRGGGPYNEQFF.

The chain joins TRBV24-1 to TRBJ2-2, with 8 positions matching TRBD2. Trimming took 2 bases from V and 7 from J; bases not matched to a gene: 17. Germline V gene data show CDR1 as KGHDR and CDR2 as SFDVKD. This CDR3 contains 19 residues. For the CDR3, the DNA is TGTGCCACCAGTGATTCGAGCGGGAGAGGAGTCGCCAAGTTCGGGGAGCTGTTTTTT. It is translated as CATSDSSGRGVAKFGELFF.

The V call is TRBV6-4, the J call TRBJ2-2; TRBD2 matches 10 bases. CDR1 is MRHNA and CDR2 is SNTAGT in the germline V gene. This CDR3 spans 15 amino acids. Germline trimming cut 2 bases from V and 5 bases from J; bases unmatched to any gene: 2. CDR3 in amino acids: CASSDQAGGTGELFF. Here the CDR3 DNA reads TGTGCCAGCAGTGACCAAGCGGGAGGGACCGGGGAGCTGTTTTTT.

The chain is built from TRBV5-5 and TRBJ1-3, with D unresolved. Germline V gene data show CDR1 as SGHKS and CDR2 as YYEKEE (reference sequence). The CDR3 spans 12 residues. V was trimmed by 1 base and J by 4 bases, leaving 3 bases between them. The DNA of the CDR3 is TGTGCCAGCAGCTTGCGAGGAAACACCATATATTTT. Encoded protein: CASSLRGNTIYF.

V gene TRBV2 combines with J gene TRBJ1-5; D is ambiguous. V was cut by 5 bases and J by 0 bases, with 11 bases left in between. This CDR3 comprises 15 residues. Germline CDR1 reads SNHLY; CDR2 reads FYNNEI. The CDR3 DNA reads as TGTGCCAGCAGTCCCGAGTCCTATAGCAATCAGCCCCAGCATTTT. It yields the protein CASSPESYSNQPQHF. Using reference TRBV2 and TRBJ1-5 for the parts outside the CDR3, the full variable domain is EPEVTQTPSHQVTQMGQEVILRCVPISNHLYFYWYRQILGQKVEFLVSFYNNEISEKSEIFDDQFSVERPDGSNFTLKIRSTKLEDSAMYFCASSPESYSNQPQHFGDGTRLSIL.

The genes are TRBV5-6 and TRBJ1-3; a possible D gene is TRBD1 (6 bases). There are 16 residues in the CDR3. The V gene's germline CDR1 is SGHDT and CDR2 YYEEEE. Trimming shortened V by 0 bases and J by 2 bases, and 12 bases separated the two germline ends. The CDR3 nucleotides are TGTGCCAGCAGCTTGGTTGCAGGGGCCACTGGAAACACCATATATTTT. Translation: CASSLVAGATGNTIYF.